The subject of this entry is one TCR beta chain. In replicate PCRs of sorted subsets, approximately 210 ng DNA, about 30,000 T cell genomes, was used. The data were produced by immunoSEQ multiplex PCR, yet TCRdb's version contains in-frame clones alone and is incomplete. Among 550,000 to 650,000 clones listed, roughly 95% were seen once. This record belongs to a study of shared clonotypes between healthy human individuals. As defined, naive CD8 cells were CD45RO-negative and positively selected for CCR7, with terminally differentiated effector memory CD45RA+ cells excluded. This receptor was taken from a woman between 25 and 40 years old in good health. Sequencing was done on a sample of naive CD8+ T cells sorted from blood.

The CDR3 here is CASSPRVRDYSYEQYF. The DNA of the CDR3 is TGTGCCAGCAGCCCCCGTGTCAGGGACTACTCCTACGAGCAGTACTTC. V gene TRBV7-9 combines with J gene TRBJ2-7; TRBD2 matches 7 bases. With V trimmed by 5 bases and J by 0 bases, 10 bases remained unmatched. CDR3 size: 16 residues. Germline CDR1 is SEHNR and CDR2 is FQNEAQ (reference sequence).